This entry concerns a single T cell receptor beta chain. Its target is unknown. The table came from immunoSEQ multiplex PCR; TCRdb's copy has only in-frame clones and leaves some out. The sample lists approximately 160,000 clones, about 85% seen once, with approximately 2.5% in the top ten. These data come from a study of T cell responses to AZD1222 COVID-19 vaccine. Study-level background: Pooling was applied to second doses at about 4 or about 12 weeks.

Overall study results and limits: Two AZD1222 doses significantly raised spike-specific TCR breadth and depth over controls. Reports indicate that nearly half of spike-specific TCRs are directed at unmutated variant regions. Distributed over spike, vaccine-associated CD4 TCRs predominated at 160-218 and 743-854.

The sample in question was peripheral blood, obtained on day 0 of AZD1222 vaccination. The TCR comes from an adult in good health.

The CDR3 spells CASMTGVAMNTEAFF. The CDR3 nucleotides read TGTGCCAGCATGACAGGGGTGGCGATGAACACTGAAGCTTTCTTT. The chain is built from TRBV5-5 and TRBJ1-1, with 8 positions matching TRBD1. Germline values: CDR1 SGHKS, CDR2 YYEKEE (reference sequence). V gave up 6 bases and J gave up 0 bases; unmatched junction bases: 7. The CDR3 length is 15 residues.